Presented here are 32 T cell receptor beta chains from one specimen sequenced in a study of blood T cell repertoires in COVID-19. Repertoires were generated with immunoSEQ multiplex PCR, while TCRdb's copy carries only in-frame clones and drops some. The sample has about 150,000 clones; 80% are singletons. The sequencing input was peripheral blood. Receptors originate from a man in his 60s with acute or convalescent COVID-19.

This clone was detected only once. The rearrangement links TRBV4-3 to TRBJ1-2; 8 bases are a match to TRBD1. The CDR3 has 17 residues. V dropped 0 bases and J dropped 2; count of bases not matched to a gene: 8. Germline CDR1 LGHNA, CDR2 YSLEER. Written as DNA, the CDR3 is TGCGCCAGCAGCCAAGATAGGAGTGGACAGGGAAACTATGGCTACACCTTC. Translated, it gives CASSQDRSGQGNYGYTF.

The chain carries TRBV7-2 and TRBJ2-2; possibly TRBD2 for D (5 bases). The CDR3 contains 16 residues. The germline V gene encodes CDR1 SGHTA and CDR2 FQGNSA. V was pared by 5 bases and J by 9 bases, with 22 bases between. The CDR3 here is CASSPERTSRGRELFF. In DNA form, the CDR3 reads TGTGCCAGCAGCCCCGAGAGGACCTCTCGGGGTCGGGAGCTGTTTTTT.

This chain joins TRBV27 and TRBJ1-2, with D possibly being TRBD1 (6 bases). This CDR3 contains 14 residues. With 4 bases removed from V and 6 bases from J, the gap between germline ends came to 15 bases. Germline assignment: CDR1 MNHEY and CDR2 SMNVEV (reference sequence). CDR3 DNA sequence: TGTGCCAGCAGTTCTAACGGGGGGCGGAATGGCTACACCTTC. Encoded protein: CASSSNGGRNGYTF.

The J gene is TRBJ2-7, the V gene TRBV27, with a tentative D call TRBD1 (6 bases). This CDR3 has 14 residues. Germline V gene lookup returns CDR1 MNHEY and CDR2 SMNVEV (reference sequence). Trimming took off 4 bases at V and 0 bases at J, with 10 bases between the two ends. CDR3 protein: CASSSDSNSYEQYF. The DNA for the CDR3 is TGTGCCAGCAGTTCGGACAGTAACTCCTACGAGCAGTACTTC.

In DNA, the CDR3 is TGTGCCAGCAGCCGCCGGACAGGGGTTGGAGAAAAACTGTTTTTT. Its translation is CASSRRTGVGEKLFF. This rearrangement joins TRBV2 to TRBJ1-4, with TRBD1 matching 9 bases. The germline V gene has CDR1 SNHLY and CDR2 FYNNEI. The CDR3 runs to 15 residues. V lost 6 bases, J lost 8 bases, and 10 bases stayed unmatched.

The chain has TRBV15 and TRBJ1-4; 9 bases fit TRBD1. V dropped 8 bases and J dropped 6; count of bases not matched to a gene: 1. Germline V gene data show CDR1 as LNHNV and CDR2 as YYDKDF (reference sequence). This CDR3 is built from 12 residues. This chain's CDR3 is CATRQGDEKLFF. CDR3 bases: TGTGCCACCCGACAGGGGGATGAAAAACTGTTTTTT.

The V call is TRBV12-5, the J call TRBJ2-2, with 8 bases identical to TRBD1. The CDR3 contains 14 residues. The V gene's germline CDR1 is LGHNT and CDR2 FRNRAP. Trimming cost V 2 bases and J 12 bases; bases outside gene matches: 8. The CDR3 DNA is TGTGCTAGTGGTTTGTCGGCAGGGGGCTCCCAGCTGTTTTTT. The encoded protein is CASGLSAGGSQLFF.

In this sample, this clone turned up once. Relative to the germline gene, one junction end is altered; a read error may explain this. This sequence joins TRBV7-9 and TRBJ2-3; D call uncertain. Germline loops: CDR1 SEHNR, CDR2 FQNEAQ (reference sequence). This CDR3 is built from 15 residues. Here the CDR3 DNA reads TGTGCCAACAGCCGAAGTCTGACTAGCACAGATACGCAGTATTTT. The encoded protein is CANSRSLTSTDTQYF.

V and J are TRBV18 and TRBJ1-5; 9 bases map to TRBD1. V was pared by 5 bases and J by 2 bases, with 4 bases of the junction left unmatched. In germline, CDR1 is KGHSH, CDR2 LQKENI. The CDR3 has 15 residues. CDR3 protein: CASSKDRGGNQPQHF. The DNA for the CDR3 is TGTGCCAGCTCAAAGGACAGGGGAGGCAATCAGCCCCAGCATTTT. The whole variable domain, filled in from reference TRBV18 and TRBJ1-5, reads NAGVMQNPRHLVRRRGQEARLRCSPMKGHSHVYWYRQLPEEGLKFMVYLQKENIIDESGMPKERFSAEFPKEGPSILRIQQVVRGDSAAYFCASSKDRGGNQPQHFGDGTRLSIL.

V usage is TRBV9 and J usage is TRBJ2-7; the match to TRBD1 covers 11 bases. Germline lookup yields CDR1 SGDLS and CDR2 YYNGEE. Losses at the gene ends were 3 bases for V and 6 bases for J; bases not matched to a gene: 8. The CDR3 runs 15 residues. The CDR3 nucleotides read TGTGCCAGCAGCGCGGGGGACAGGGGGATTGGCGAGCAGTACTTC. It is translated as CASSAGDRGIGEQYF.

CDR3 amino acids: CASSLTATADQETQYF. CDR3 nucleotides: TGCGCCAGCAGCTTGACCGCGACAGCCGATCAAGAGACCCAGTACTTC. The chain employs TRBV5-1 and TRBJ2-5, with D possibly being TRBD1 (5 bases). V gave up 1 base and J gave up 2 bases, with 15 bases separating them. CDR1 SGHRS and CDR2 YFSETQ come from the germline V gene. The CDR3 runs to 16 residues.

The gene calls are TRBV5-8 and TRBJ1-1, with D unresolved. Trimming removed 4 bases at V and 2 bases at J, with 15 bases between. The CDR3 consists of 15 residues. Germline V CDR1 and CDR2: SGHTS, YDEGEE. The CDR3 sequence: CASSGRVGLNTEAFF. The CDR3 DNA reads TGTGCCAGCAGCGGGCGGGTGGGCCTTAACACTGAAGCTTTCTTT.

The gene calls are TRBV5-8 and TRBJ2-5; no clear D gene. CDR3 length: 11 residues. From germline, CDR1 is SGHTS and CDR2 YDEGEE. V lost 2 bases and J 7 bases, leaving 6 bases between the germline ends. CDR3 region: CASSLTRTQYF. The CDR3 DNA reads TGTGCCAGCAGCTTAACGAGGACCCAGTACTTC.

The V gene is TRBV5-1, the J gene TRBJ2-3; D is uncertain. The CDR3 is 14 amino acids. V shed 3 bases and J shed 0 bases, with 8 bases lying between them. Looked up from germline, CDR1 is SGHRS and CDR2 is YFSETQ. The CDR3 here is CASSSRVSTDTQYF. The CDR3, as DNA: TGCGCCAGCAGCTCCCGGGTCAGCACAGATACGCAGTATTTT.

The CDR3 loop reads CASGQGLGNTEAFF. The CDR3 bases are TGTGCTAGTGGCCAGGGGTTGGGGAACACTGAAGCTTTCTTT. The rearrangement links TRBV12-5 to TRBJ1-1; the D gene is possibly TRBD1 (6 bases). This CDR3 is 14 amino acids long. Trimming removed 6 bases from V and 1 base from J, with 12 bases in between. Per the germline V gene, CDR1 is LGHNT and CDR2 is FRNRAP.

The DNA of the CDR3 is TGTGCCAGCACCCCGACAGGGGGCTCCTACAATGAGCAGTTCTTC. Protein sequence: CASTPTGGSYNEQFF. The V and J genes are TRBV27 and TRBJ2-1; 9 bases align to TRBD1. The germline V gene has CDR1 MNHEY and CDR2 SMNVEV (reference sequence). The trim removed 7 bases at V and 0 bases at J, leaving 4 bases unmatched. The CDR3 spans 15 residues.

In DNA form, the CDR3 reads TGTGCCAGCAGCTCACAGGGAGATGGCTACACCTTC. Residues: CASSSQGDGYTF. The rearrangement links TRBV7-6 to TRBJ1-2, with a weak D call TRBD1 (6 bases). This CDR3 comprises 12 residues. Trimming removed 4 bases at V and 6 bases at J, with 9 bases between. Germline V gene sequence: CDR1 SGHVS, CDR2 FNYEAQ.

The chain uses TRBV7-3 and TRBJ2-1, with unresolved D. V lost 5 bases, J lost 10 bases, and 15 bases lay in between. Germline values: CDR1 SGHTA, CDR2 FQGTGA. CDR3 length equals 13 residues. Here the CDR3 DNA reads TGTGCCAGCAGCCCACCCGGAGTCTCGGAGCAGTTCTTC. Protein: CASSPPGVSEQFF.

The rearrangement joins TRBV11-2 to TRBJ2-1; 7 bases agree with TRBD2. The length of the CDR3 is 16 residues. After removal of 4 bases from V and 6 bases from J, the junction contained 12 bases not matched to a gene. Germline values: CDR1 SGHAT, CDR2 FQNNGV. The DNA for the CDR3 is TGTGCCAGCAGCTCGTCGGGGCGACTAGCTGGCAATGAGCAGTTCTTC. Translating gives CASSSSGRLAGNEQFF.

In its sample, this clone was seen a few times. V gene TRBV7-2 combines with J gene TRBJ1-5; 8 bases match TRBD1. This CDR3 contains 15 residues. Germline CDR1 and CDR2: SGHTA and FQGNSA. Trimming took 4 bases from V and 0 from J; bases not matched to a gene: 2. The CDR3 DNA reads TGTGCCAGCAGCTCAGGGGGCACTAGCAATCAGCCCCAGCATTTT. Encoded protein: CASSSGGTSNQPQHF.

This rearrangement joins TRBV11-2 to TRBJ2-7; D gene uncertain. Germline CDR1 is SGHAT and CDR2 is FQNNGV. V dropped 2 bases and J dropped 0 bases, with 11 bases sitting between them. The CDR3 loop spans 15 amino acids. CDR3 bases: TGTGCCAGCAGCTTAATTAGCCGCCGCTCCTACGAGCAGTACTTC. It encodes CASSLISRRSYEQYF.

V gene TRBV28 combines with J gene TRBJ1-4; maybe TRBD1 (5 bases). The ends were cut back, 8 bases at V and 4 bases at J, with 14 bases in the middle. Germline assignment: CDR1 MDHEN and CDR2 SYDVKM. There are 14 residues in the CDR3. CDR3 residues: CASLSRALNEKLFF. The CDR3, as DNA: TGTGCCAGCCTTTCCAGGGCCCTTAATGAAAAACTGTTTTTT.

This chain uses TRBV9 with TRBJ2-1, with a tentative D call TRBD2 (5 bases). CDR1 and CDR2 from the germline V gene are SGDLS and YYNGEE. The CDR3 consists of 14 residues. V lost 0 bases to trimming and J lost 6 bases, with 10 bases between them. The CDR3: CASSVGEGFNEQFF. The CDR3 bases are TGTGCCAGCAGCGTAGGCGAGGGATTCAATGAGCAGTTCTTC.

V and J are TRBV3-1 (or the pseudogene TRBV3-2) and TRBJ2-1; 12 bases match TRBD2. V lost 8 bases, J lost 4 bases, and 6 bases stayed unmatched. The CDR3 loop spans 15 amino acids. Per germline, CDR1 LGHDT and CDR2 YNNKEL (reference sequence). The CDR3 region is CASYPSGRGYNEQFF. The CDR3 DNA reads TGTGCCAGCTACCCTAGCGGGAGGGGGTACAATGAGCAGTTCTTC.

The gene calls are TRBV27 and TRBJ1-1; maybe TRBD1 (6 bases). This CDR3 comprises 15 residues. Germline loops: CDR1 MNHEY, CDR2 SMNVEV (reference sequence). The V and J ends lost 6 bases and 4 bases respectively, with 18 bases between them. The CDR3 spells CASSTTGSGGTEAFF. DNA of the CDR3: TGTGCCAGCAGCACCACAGGGAGCGGGGGCACTGAAGCTTTCTTT.

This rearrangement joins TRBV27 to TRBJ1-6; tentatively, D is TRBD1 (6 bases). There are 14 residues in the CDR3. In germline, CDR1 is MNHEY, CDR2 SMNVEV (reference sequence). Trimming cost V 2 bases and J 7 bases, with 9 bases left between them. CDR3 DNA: TGTGCCAGCAGTTTAACAGGGCCCAATTCACCCCTCCACTTT. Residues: CASSLTGPNSPLHF.

The DNA for the CDR3 is TGTGCCAGCAGTTCAAGACGCGACTACAATGAAAAACTGTTTTTT. Translated, it gives CASSSRRDYNEKLFF. The gene calls are TRBV28 and TRBJ1-4; no firm D call. Per germline, CDR1 MDHEN and CDR2 SYDVKM. Trimming removed 4 bases from V and 5 bases from J, with 14 bases in between. This CDR3 spans 15 amino acids.

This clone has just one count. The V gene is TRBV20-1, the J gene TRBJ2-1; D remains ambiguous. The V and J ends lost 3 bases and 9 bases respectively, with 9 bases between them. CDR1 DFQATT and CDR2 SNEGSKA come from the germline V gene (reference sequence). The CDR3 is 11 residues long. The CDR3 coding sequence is TGCAGTGCTAGCCAGGCCCCTGAGCAGTTCTTC. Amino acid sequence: CSASQAPEQFF.

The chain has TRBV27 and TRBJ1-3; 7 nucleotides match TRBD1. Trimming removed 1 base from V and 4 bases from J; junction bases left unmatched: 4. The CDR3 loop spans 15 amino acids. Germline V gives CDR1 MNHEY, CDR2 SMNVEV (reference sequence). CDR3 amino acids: CASSLFPGQGNTIYF. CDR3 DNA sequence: TGTGCCAGCAGTTTATTCCCGGGACAGGGAAACACCATATATTTT.

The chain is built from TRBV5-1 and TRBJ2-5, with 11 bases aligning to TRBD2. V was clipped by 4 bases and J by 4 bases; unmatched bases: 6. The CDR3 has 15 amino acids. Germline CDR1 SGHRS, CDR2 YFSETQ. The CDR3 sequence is CASSISGRALETQYF. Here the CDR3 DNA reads TGCGCCAGCAGCATTAGCGGGAGGGCCCTAGAGACCCAGTACTTC.

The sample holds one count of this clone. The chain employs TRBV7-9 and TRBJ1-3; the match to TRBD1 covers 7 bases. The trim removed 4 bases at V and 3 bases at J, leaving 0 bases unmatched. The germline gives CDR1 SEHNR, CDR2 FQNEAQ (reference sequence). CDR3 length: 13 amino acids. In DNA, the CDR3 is TGTGCCAGCAGCTCAGGGGGTGGAAACACCATATATTTT. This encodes CASSSGGGNTIYF.

Here the CDR3 reads CASSPGRGATYGYTF. CDR3 nucleotides: TGTGCCAGCAGCCCAGGCAGGGGAGCAACCTATGGCTACACCTTC. The V call is TRBV3-1 (or the pseudogene TRBV3-2), the J call TRBJ1-2; weak D call: TRBD1 (6 bases). The CDR3 is 15 amino acids. V gave up 4 bases and J gave up 4 bases, with 16 bases separating them. Germline V gene lookup returns CDR1 LGHDT and CDR2 YNNKEL (reference sequence).